The present T cell receptor beta chain was sequenced within a study of T-cell memory formation after mild COVID-19. The V end lost 0 bases, the J end lost 0 bases, and 7 bases lay between the germline ends. The CDR3 has 16 amino acids. The germline V gene has CDR1 SGHNT and CDR2 YYREEE (reference sequence). The sample holds a few counts of this clonotype. Antigen unknown. Points from the study as a whole: Whereas later expanders leaned CD4+, clones contracting day 15 to 85 showed a balanced CD4/CD8 makeup. What remained unconfirmed was the SARS-CoV-2 specificity of second-wave clones peaking on day 37.

TCRdb independently ran MiXCR on the 5' RACE reads; one entry per CDR3 protein. The table lists about 55,000 distinct CDR3 sequences, more than 8% of them singletons. The TCR comes from a man between 18 and 35 years old who had mild COVID-19 (a few samples of this study predate the infection). Cell type and time point are not known. This chain connects TRBV5-4 to TRBJ2-6, with D hard to call. The sample taken for sequencing was PBMCs or a T cell subset sorted from them (not recorded which). CDR3 DNA: TGTGCCAGCAGCTTGGTGTCCTTCTCTGGGGCCAACGTCCTGACTTTC. This translates into CASSLVSFSGANVLTF.